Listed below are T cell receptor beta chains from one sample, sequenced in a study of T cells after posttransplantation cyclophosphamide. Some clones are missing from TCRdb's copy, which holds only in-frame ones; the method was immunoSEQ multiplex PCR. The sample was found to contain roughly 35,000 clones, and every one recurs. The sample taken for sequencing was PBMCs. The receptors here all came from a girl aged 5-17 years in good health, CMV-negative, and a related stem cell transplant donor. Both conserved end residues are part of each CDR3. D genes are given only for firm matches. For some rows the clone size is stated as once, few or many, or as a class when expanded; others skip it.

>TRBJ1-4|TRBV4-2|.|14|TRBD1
TGTGCCAGCCAGAGGGGACAGAGTAATGAAAAACTGTTTTTT
CASQRGQSNEKLFF
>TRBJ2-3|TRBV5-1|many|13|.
TGCGCCAGCAGACAGGAGCCGGCAGATACGCAGTATTTT
CASRQEPADTQYF
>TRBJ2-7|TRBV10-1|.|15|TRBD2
TGCGCCAGCAGTGAGTCTCCTAGCGGCTCCTACGAGCAGTACTTC
CASSESPSGSYEQYF
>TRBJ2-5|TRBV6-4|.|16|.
TGTGCCAGCAGTGACTCGTTTTTAGCCTACCAAGAGACCCAGTACTTC
CASSDSFLAYQETQYF
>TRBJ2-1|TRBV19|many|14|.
TGTGCCAGTACCGACTATGTAAGGCTCGATGAGCAGTTCTTC
CASTDYVRLDEQFF
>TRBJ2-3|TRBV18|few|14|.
TGTGCCAGCTCACCACTCGGTAGCACAGATACGCAGTATTTT
CASSPLGSTDTQYF
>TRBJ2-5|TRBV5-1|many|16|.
TGCGCCAGCAGCTTAGGCAGGGCCCCAGCTTTAGAGACCCAGTACTTC
CASSLGRAPALETQYF
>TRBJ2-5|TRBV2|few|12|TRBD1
TGTGCCAGCCAGGGGGCAAGAGAGACCCAGTACTTC
CASQGARETQYF
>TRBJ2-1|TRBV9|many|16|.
TGTGCCAGCAGCCCCCGTCTGGGCAGGGCTGGGAATGAGCAGTTCTTC
CASSPRLGRAGNEQFF
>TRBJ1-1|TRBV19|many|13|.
TGTGCCAGTAGTATAACGGGGGACACTGAAGCTTTCTTT
CASSITGDTEAFF
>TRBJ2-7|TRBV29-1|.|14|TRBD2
TGCAGCGTTGAATCCAGCGGGGGCTCCTACGAGCAGTACTTC
CSVESSGGSYEQYF
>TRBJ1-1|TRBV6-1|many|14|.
TGTGCCAGCAGTGCTCGGACAGCCAACACTGAAGCTTTCTTT
CASSARTANTEAFF
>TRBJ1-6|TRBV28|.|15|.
TGTGCCAGCAGTTTAGGAGGGGAATGGGGTTCACCCCTCCACTTT
CASSLGGEWGSPLHF
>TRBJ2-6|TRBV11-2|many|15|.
TGTGCCAGCAGCTTTGATGGCCTCCGGGCCAACGTCCTGACTTTC
CASSFDGLRANVLTF
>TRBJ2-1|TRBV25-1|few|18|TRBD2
TGTGCCAGCAGGGGACTGACTAGCGGGAGGCTCTCCTACAATGAGCAGTTCTTC
CASRGLTSGRLSYNEQFF
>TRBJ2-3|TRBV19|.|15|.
TGTGCCAGTAGTATAGCAGGAGGGCTCATCGATACGCAGTATTTT
CASSIAGGLIDTQYF
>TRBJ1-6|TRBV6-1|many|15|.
TGTGCCAGCAGTGAAAGGACGGGGTCCGGTTCACCCCTCCACTTT
CASSERTGSGSPLHF
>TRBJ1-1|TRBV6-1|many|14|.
TGTGCCAGCAGTCAGGGTTACATGAACACTGAAGCTTTCTTT
CASSQGYMNTEAFF
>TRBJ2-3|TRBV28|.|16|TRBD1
TGTGCCAGCAGTTTAAGCAGGGGGATCGGCACAGATACGCAGTATTTT
CASSLSRGIGTDTQYF
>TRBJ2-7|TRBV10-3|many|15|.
TGTGCCATCAGTGACCCCTCCCAGGGGCCCTACGAGCAGTACTTC
CAISDPSQGPYEQYF
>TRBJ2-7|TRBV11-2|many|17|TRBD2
TGTGCCAGCAGTGTGATAGCGGGGGGCCCTAGCTCCTACGAGCAGTACTTC
CASSVIAGGPSSYEQYF
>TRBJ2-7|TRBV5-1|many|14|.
TGCGCCAGCAGCCCGGACTACCGACCCTACGAGCAGTACTTC
CASSPDYRPYEQYF
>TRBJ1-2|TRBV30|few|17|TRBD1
TGTGCCTGGAGTACCGGGACAGGGAGTCGGGATAACTATGGCTACACCTTC
CAWSTGTGSRDNYGYTF
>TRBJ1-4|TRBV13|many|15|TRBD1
TGTGCCAGCAGCTTAACAGGGGTCTCAAATGAAAAACTGTTTTTT
CASSLTGVSNEKLFF
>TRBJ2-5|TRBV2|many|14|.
TGTGCCAGCAGTGAAGCGGGCTTGGGCAAGACCCAGTACTTC
CASSEAGLGKTQYF
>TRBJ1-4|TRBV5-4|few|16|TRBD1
TGTGCCAGCAGCTTCGGCGCAGGGGGGACTAATGAAAAACTGTTTTTT
CASSFGAGGTNEKLFF
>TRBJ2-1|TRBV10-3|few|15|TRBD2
TGTGCCATCAGTGAGTCGCTAGCGGGATCCAATGAGCAGTTCTTC
CAISESLAGSNEQFF
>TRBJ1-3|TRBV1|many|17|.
.
CTSSQGWVWGAGNTIYF
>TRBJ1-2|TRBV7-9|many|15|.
TGTGCCAGCACCTCCGGCGGGAGGGGCAACTATGGCTACACCTTC
CASTSGGRGNYGYTF
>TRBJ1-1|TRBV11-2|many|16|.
TGTGCCAGCAGCTTAATGTACGGGGACATGAACACTGAAGCTTTCTTT
CASSLMYGDMNTEAFF
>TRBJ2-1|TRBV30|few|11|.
TGTGCCTCCGGCTCCTACAATGAGCAGTTCTTC
CASGSYNEQFF
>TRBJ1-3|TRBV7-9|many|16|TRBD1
TGTGCCAGCAGCTTAGGGACAGGTTCCTTTGGAAACACCATATATTTT
CASSLGTGSFGNTIYF
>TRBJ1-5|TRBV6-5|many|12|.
TGTGCCAGCAGGACAACCAATCAGCCCCAGCATTTT
CASRTTNQPQHF
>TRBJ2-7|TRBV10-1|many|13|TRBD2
TGCGCCAGCAGTGAAGCGGCTAGCGGCGAGCAGTACTTC
CASSEAASGEQYF
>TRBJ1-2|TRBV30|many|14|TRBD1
TGTGCCTGGAATACAGGGGTGGTAAACTATGGCTACACCTTC
CAWNTGVVNYGYTF
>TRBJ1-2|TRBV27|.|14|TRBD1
TGTGCCAGCAGTTTTATCGGGACAGACTATGGCTACACCTTC
CASSFIGTDYGYTF
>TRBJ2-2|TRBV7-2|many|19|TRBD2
TGTGCCAGCAGCCCCCAACGGCGGGCTAGCGGGAGGCACACCGGGGAGCTGTTTTTT
CASSPQRRASGRHTGELFF
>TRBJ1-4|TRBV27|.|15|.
TGTGCCAGCAGCATAACCGGGATAAAGAGAGAAAAACTGTTTTTT
CASSITGIKREKLFF
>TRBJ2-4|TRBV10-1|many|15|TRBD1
TGCGCCAGCGGGACAGGCCGCTTGGACAAAAACATTCAGTACTTC
CASGTGRLDKNIQYF
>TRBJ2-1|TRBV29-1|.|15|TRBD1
TGCAGCGCCCCCCGGGACAGAATCTCCTACAATGAGCAGTTCTTC
CSAPRDRISYNEQFF
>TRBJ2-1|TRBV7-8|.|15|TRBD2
TGTGCCAGCAGCCCCAGCGGGGCCTCCTACAATGAGCAGTTCTTC
CASSPSGASYNEQFF
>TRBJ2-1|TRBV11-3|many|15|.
TGTGCCAGCAGCTCGGAAGCGGATTTATACAATGAGCAGTTCTTC
CASSSEADLYNEQFF
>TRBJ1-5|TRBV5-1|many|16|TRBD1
TGCGCCAGCAGCTTGGGGCAGGGGGGTCTTAATCAGCCCCAGCATTTT
CASSLGQGGLNQPQHF
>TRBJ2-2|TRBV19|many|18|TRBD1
TGTGCCAGTAGGGAGACAGGGGCCCGAACTATCGACACCGGGGAGCTGTTTTTT
CASRETGARTIDTGELFF
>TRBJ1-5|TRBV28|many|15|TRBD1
TGTGCCGGTTCTCCGGACAGGGCCTTCAATCAGCCCCAGCATTTT
CAGSPDRAFNQPQHF
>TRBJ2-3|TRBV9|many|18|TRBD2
TGTGCCAGCAGCGTAGAGTCCGGAGCGGGGGGGATCACAGATACGCAGTATTTT
CASSVESGAGGITDTQYF
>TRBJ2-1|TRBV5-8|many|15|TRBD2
TGTGCCAGCAGCTTAGGGCGGGAGCCCTCCAATGAGCAGTTCTTC
CASSLGREPSNEQFF
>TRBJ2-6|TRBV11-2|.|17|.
TGTGCCAGCAGCTCCCCGATGAGGGTCTCTGGGGCCAACGTCCTGACTTTC
CASSSPMRVSGANVLTF
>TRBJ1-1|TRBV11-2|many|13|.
TGTGCCAGCAGCCATACAGGGCGGCCTGAAGCTTTCTTT
CASSHTGRPEAFF
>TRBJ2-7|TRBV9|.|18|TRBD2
TGTGCCAGCAGCGTAGGGATTAGCGGGGCCGGTAGCTCCTACGAGCAGTACTTC
CASSVGISGAGSSYEQYF
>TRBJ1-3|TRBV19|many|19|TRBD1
TGTGCCAGTAGTATCCACCTAACAGGAAAGGGGGCCTCTGGAAACACCATATATTTT
CASSIHLTGKGASGNTIYF
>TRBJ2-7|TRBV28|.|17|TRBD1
TGTGCCAGCAGTTTACCTGCTGGGGGACAGACAACCTACGAGCAGTACTTC
CASSLPAGGQTTYEQYF
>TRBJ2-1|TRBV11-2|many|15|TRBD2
TGTGCCAGCTCCATGGTAGCGGGGGCCTACAATGAGCAGTTCTTC
CASSMVAGAYNEQFF
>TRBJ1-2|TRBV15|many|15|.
TGTGCCACCAGCTCCCGGGACGGGACACCCTATGGCTACACCTTC
CATSSRDGTPYGYTF
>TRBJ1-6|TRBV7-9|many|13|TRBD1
TGTGCCAGCAGCCCTGGACAGGGTTCACCCCTCCACTTT
CASSPGQGSPLHF
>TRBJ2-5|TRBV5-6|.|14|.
TGTGCCAGCAGCTCCACAGCAGGGCCCGAGACCCAGTACTTC
CASSSTAGPETQYF
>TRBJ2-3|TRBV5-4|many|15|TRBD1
TGTGCCAGCAGCGCTGGACAGGGGGACACAGATACGCAGTATTTT
CASSAGQGDTDTQYF